This T cell receptor beta chain derives from a study of T-cell reconstitution after alpha-beta-depleted transplantation in children (dated by TCRdb to 2016 to 2018). As for the study more broadly: The study quantitatively tracked T-cell immune reconstitution after TCRalphabeta/CD19-depleted allogeneic hematopoietic cell transplantation in children using TCR repertoire profiling. The paper as a whole reports these results and caveats: Apparently early alphabetaT-cell count recovery about two months after transplant reportedly relied on only several hundred rapidly expanded clones derived from non-depleted graft cells. In some patients, high TCRbeta diversity at day 60 was attributed to recipient T cells and intrathymic progenitors that had survived conditioning. Over the following months the frequencies of hyperexpanded clones went down, and after one year T-cell counts and TCRbeta diversity were mostly credited to newly produced T cells.

CDR1 and CDR2 (KGHDR, SFDVKD) derive from the germline V gene. The CDR3 covers 13 residues, taking in both the cysteine and the phenylalanine. The only DNA kept is the CDR3, 39 bases in frame from the first base. Relative to germline, V is 1 base shorter and J is 7 bases shorter, with 6 bases between their ends. This clonotype occurred many times. No cognate antigen has been identified for it. Within one base of it there is no much larger clone, and no base qualities were kept. Receptors were amplified or captured by PCR. The run used an Illumina HiSeq 2500. Molecular barcoding was employed in the preparation of TCR libraries, with unique molecular identifiers being used to normalize TCRbeta repertoire quantification. TCRdb reprocessing: public reads trimmed at Q25 with fastp, clones called with MiXCR, in-frame beta chains kept. Here each entry gathers all rows of one CDR3 protein and keeps the most common genes and DNA. For this sample there are under 70,000 distinct CDR3 sequences; 9.5% to 13% appear just once. Together, the top ten hold approximately 13% of the sample.

The treatment or condition label, read with the paper, signifies: allogeneic hematopoietic cell transplantation with graft depleted of TCRalphabeta T cells and CD19 B cells. Transplant recipients were children who received TCRalphabeta/CD19-depleted allogeneic hematopoietic cell grafts. Specimen: PBMCs, collected before TCRalphabeta/CD19-depleted stem cell transplant. The chain employs TRBV24-1 and TRBJ2-2; no D gene call is confident. The origin of this receptor is a boy younger than 18 with acute myeloid leukemia, due to receive a stem cell transplant. The CDR3 region has the sequence CATSDLPFGELFF. The DNA sequence follows: TGTGCCACCAGTGATTTACCTTTCGGGGAGCTGTTTTTT.